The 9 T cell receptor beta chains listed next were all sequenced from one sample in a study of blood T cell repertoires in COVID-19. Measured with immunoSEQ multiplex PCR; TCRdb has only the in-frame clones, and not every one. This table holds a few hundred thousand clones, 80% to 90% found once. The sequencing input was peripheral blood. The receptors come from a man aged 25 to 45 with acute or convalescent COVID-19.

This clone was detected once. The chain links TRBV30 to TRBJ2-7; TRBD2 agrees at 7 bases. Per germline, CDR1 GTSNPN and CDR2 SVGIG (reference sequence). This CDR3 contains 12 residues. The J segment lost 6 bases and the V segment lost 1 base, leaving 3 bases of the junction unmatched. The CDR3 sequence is CAWSASGGEQYF. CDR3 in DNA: TGTGCCTGGAGTGCTAGCGGTGGCGAGCAGTACTTC.

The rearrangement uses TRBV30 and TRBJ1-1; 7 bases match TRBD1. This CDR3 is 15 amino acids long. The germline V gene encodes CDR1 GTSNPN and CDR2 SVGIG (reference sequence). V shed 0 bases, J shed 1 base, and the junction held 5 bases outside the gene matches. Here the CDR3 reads CAWSVPGQRNTEAFF. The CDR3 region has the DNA TGTGCCTGGAGTGTACCGGGACAGAGGAACACTGAAGCTTTCTTT.

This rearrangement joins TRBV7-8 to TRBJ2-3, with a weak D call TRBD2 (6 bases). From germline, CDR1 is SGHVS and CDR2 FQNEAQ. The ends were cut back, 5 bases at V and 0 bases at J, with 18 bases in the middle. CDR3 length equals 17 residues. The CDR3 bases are TGTGCCAGCAGCCGAAGGACTACTTATACTAGCACAGATACGCAGTATTTT. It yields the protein CASSRRTTYTSTDTQYF.

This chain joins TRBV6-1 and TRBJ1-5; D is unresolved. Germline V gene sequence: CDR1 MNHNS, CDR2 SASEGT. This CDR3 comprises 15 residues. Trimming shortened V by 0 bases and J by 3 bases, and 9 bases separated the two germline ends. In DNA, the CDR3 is TGTGCCAGCAGTGAAGCCCAGGTCTTCAATCAGCCCCAGCATTTT. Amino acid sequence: CASSEAQVFNQPQHF.

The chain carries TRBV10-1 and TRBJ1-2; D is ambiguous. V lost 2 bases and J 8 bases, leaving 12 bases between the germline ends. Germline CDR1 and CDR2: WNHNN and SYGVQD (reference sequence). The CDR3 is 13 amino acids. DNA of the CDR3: TGCGCCAGCAGTGAGATGAGATCCTCAGGCTACACCTTC. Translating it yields CASSEMRSSGYTF.

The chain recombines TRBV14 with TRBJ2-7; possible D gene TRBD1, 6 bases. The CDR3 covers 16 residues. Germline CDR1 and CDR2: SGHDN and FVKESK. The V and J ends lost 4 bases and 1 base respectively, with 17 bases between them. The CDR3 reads CASSRGPGQPSYEQYF. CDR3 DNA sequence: TGTGCCAGCAGCCGTGGTCCAGGACAGCCGTCCTACGAGCAGTACTTC.

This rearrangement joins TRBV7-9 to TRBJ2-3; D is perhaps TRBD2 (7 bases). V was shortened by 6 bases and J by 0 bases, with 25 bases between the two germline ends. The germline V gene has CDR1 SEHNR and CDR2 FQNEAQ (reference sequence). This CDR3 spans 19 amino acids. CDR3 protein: CASSSGGLVGTSSTDTQYF. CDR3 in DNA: TGTGCCAGCAGTTCCGGGGGGCTAGTGGGGACCTCTAGCACAGATACGCAGTATTTT. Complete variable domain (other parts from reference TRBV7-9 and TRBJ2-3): DTGVSQNPRHKITKRGQNVTFRCDPISEHNRLYWYRQTLGQGPEFLTYFQNEAQLEKSRLLSDRFSAERPKGSFSTLEIQRTEQGDSAMYLCASSSGGLVGTSSTDTQYFGPGTRLTVL.

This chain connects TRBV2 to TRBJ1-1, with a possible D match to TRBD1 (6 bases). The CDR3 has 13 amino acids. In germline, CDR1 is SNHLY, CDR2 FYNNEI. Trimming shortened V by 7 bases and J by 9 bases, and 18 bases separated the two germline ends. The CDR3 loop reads CASIEGGTRKAFF. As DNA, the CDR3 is TGTGCCAGCATCGAGGGGGGGACGAGAAAAGCTTTCTTT.

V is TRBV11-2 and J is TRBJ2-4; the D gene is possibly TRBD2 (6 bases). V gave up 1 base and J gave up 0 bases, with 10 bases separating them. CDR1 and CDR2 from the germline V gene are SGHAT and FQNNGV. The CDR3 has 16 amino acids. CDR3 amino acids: CASSLGMGGAKNIQYF. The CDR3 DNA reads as TGTGCCAGCAGCTTAGGGATGGGAGGAGCCAAAAACATTCAGTACTTC.